The clone carrying this TCR beta chain was found a few times. The data are from a study of CD8+ T cells in alopecia areata. CDR1 SNHLY and CDR2 FYNNEI come from the germline V gene. The CDR3 is 11 amino acids. V dropped 9 bases and J dropped 1 base, with 6 bases sitting between them. Extracted from the samples, RNA was reverse transcribed into cDNA to serve as the sequencing template. Generated by immunoSEQ multiplex PCR, the TCRdb table keeps only in-frame clones and is missing some. The sample includes roughly 200,000 clones, roughly 50% of them seen just once. What was sequenced was CD8+ T cells sorted from blood. The chain couples TRBV2 to TRBJ1-1, with D uncertain. The origin of this receptor is a human donor in good health. The CDR3 nucleotides are TGTGCCAGACGGACGAACACTGAAGCTTTCTTT. Protein sequence: CARRTNTEAFF.